These T cell receptor beta chains were read from a single sample in a study of T-cell memory formation after mild COVID-19. TCRdb recomputed calls from the 5' RACE reads with MiXCR, one row per CDR3 protein. This sample yields approximately 300,000 distinct CDR3 sequences, of which about 16% are seen a single time; approximately 23% belongs to the top ten. The sequenced sample was PBMCs or a T cell subset sorted from them (not recorded which). The receptors were gathered from a man aged 18 to 30 who had mild COVID-19 (a few samples of this study predate the infection). Cell type and time point are not known. CDR3s include the opening cysteine and the closing phenylalanine or tryptophan. D genes are given only for firm matches. The size field is filled for only some rows; it gives once, few, many or a size class.

V,D,J,size,DNA,CDR3
TRBV6-1,.,TRBJ1-2,.,TGTGCCAGCAGTGGAGCCCGGGGGGGGTATGGCTACACCTTC,CASSGARGGYGYTF
TRBV7-6,.,TRBJ2-1,few,TGTGCCAGCAGCTTAAACGCCGAAGGGCAGTTCTTC,CASSLNAEGQFF
TRBV30,TRBD2,TRBJ2-3,.,TGTGCCTGGCTAGCGGGGGGTGGAGATACGCAGTATTTT,CAWLAGGGDTQYF
TRBV7-2,TRBD2,TRBJ2-5,many,TGTGCCAGCAGCCTAGGGCTTACTAGCGGGGGGGCTGGAGAGACCCAGTACTTC,CASSLGLTSGGAGETQYF
TRBV24-1,TRBD1,TRBJ2-1,few,TGTGCCACCAGTGAACCCGGGACAGGGTCCCATGAGCAGTTCTTC,CATSEPGTGSHEQFF
TRBV9,.,TRBJ1-2,.,TGTGCCAGCAGCGTAGTGTGGGGAGCTGGCTACACCTTC,CASSVVWGAGYTF
TRBV6-4,TRBD2,TRBJ2-1,medium-sized,TGTGCCAGCAGTGGGACTAGCGGAACCTACAATGAGCAGTTCTTC,CASSGTSGTYNEQFF
TRBV20-1,TRBD2,TRBJ2-3,.,TGCAGTGCTAGAGATCTCAAGCGGGGCACGCAGTATTTT,CSARDLKRGTQYF
TRBV5-1,TRBD2,TRBJ2-1,many,TGCGCCAGCAGCGCGGGACTAGCGGGGGCCTACAATGAGCAGTTCTTC,CASSAGLAGAYNEQFF
TRBV6-2/TRBV6-3,TRBD2,TRBJ2-5,few,TGTGCCAGCAGTTACCCGAGTAGGACTAGCAGAGGGGAGACCCAGTACTTC,CASSYPSRTSRGETQYF
TRBV7-2,TRBD2,TRBJ2-3,few,TGTGCCAGCAGCTCCTCAGTGGGGGGGAAAGATACGCAGTATTTT,CASSSSVGGKDTQYF
TRBV5-1,TRBD2,TRBJ2-1,few,TGCGCCAGCATCCTCGGGACTAGCGGCGTCCCTGAGCAGTTCTTC,CASILGTSGVPEQFF
TRBV19,TRBD1,TRBJ2-1,once,TGTGCCAGTATCCCAGGGGGCAGGGATGAGCAGTTCTTC,CASIPGGRDEQFF
TRBV12-3/TRBV12-4,TRBD1,TRBJ1-6,many,TGTGCCAGCAGCCCCGGGACAGTCTATAATTCACCCCTCCACTTT,CASSPGTVYNSPLHF
TRBV12-3/TRBV12-4,TRBD1,TRBJ1-5,few,TGTGCCAGCACCCTCGGACAGGCGCGTAGGGGCAATCAGCCCCAGCATTTT,CASTLGQARRGNQPQHF
TRBV5-4,.,TRBJ2-5,many,TGTGCCAGCAGCTCATGGGGCAGGGGGGCGGGAGAGACCCAGTACTTC,CASSSWGRGAGETQYF
TRBV6-5,.,TRBJ1-2,few,TGTGCCAGCAGTTACTCGGGGGTCTCTAACTATGGCTACACCTTC,CASSYSGVSNYGYTF
TRBV27,.,TRBJ2-3,.,TGTGCCAGCAGTTTAAGGGACGGCACGCAGTATTTT,CASSLRDGTQYF
TRBV7-9,TRBD1,TRBJ2-7,few,TGTGCCAGCAGCTTAGCCGGGGCAGGGGGTCTGGAGTACTTC,CASSLAGAGGLEYF
TRBV20-1,TRBD2,TRBJ2-3,few,TGCAGCCTAACGGGACTAGCGGGGGATAGAGATACGCAGTATTTT,CSLTGLAGDRDTQYF
TRBV28,.,TRBJ1-5,few,TGTGCCAGCAGTTTTGTGTACTCCCATCAGCCCCAGCATTTT,CASSFVYSHQPQHF
TRBV4-1,.,TRBJ2-2,few,TGCGCCAGCAGCCAAGGGGCCCCGGGGGCCATGGCCGGGGAGCTGTTTTTT,CASSQGAPGAMAGELFF
TRBV6-6,.,TRBJ1-2,few,TGTGCCAGCAGTTACTCTGGCCAGGGGAGGTCTGGCTACACCTTC,CASSYSGQGRSGYTF